A single sample is the source of the 15 T cell receptor beta chains below, sequenced in a study of T cells in Graves' hyperthyroidism and ophthalmopathy. The investigators amplified TCR beta CDR3 regions from RNA transcripts. HTBI primers drove first-round RT-PCR of the TCR CDR3. TCRdb redid the calling of the multiplex PCR reads with MiXCR, one entry per CDR3 protein. Among hundreds of thousands of distinct CDR3 sequences, about 43% were seen once, and the ten largest hold 8.2%. The sample consisted of peripheral blood or thyroid tissue (not recorded which). The origin of the receptors is a woman between 18 and 29 years old with Graves' hyperthyroidism.

The chain has TRBV7-9 and TRBJ2-7; D is perhaps TRBD2 (5 bases). V lost 2 bases and J lost 0, with 14 bases in between. CDR1 and CDR2 (germline): SEHNR, FQNEAQ (reference sequence). This CDR3 is 16 amino acids long. The CDR3 region has the DNA TGTGCCAGCAGCTTAAGCGGAACCTTCAGCTCCTACGAGCAGTACTTC. This gives the protein CASSLSGTFSSYEQYF.

DNA for the CDR3: TGTGCCAGTAGTACCCGACGGGGAGTTAATGGCTACACCTTC. As protein: CASSTRRGVNGYTF. The rearrangement links TRBV19 to TRBJ1-2; D is unresolved. Germline CDR1 reads LNHDA; CDR2 reads SQIVND (reference sequence). V was trimmed by 4 bases and J by 6 bases, leaving 15 bases between them. CDR3 length: 14 residues.

This clonotype was detected many times. This sequence joins TRBV20-1 and TRBJ2-7; D remains ambiguous. The germline V gene has CDR1 DFQATT and CDR2 SNEGSKA (reference sequence). The CDR3 has 15 amino acids. V was clipped by 3 bases and J by 3 bases, with 18 bases between them. The CDR3, as DNA: TGCAGTGCTAGTATCTTCGGAGCTGTAGGCTACGAGCAGTACTTC. It encodes CSASIFGAVGYEQYF.

This clonotype was picked up one time. The chain is built from TRBV10-3 and TRBJ1-1; 8 nucleotides agree with TRBD1. Unmatched junction bases numbered 6, after V lost 6 bases and J lost 0 bases. The CDR3 runs 15 residues. CDR1 ENHRY and CDR2 SYGVKD come from the germline V gene. For the CDR3, the DNA is TGTGCCATCAGCCGACAGGGGTATGTGAACACTGAAGCTTTCTTT. Residues: CAISRQGYVNTEAFF.

The V call is TRBV2, the J call TRBJ1-2; D is undetermined. The V gene's germline CDR1 is SNHLY and CDR2 FYNNEI. V was clipped by 8 bases and J by 6 bases, with 13 bases between them. CDR3 length: 12 residues. Here the CDR3 DNA reads TGTGCCAGCGGAGGAACTCGGGATGGCTACACCTTC. Amino acids: CASGGTRDGYTF.

J is TRBJ2-5 and V is TRBV2; D remains ambiguous. Trimming stripped 5 bases from V and 6 bases from J, with 16 bases between. CDR1 is SNHLY, CDR2 FYNNEI, per germline. The CDR3 is 14 residues long. The CDR3 reads CASSYSKMEKTQYF. CDR3 coding DNA: TGTGCCAGCAGTTACTCGAAGATGGAAAAGACCCAGTACTTC.

This clonotype has a handful of counts. V is TRBV10-3 and J is TRBJ2-7, with D perhaps matching TRBD1 or TRBD2 (6 bases each). CDR1 is ENHRY, CDR2 SYGVKD, per germline. Trimming shortened V by 0 bases and J by 1 base, and 13 bases separated the two germline ends. CDR3 length equals 16 residues. CDR3 DNA: TGTGCCATCAGTGAGTCTGTCCCGGGGGCTTCCTACGAGCAGTACTTC. Its protein product is CAISESVPGASYEQYF.

V is TRBV29-1 and J is TRBJ2-5, with 7 bases fitting TRBD2. Germline-derived CDR1 and CDR2 are SQVTM and ANQGSEA. The V segment lost 4 bases and the J segment 7 bases; nucleotides outside the gene matches: 9. The length of the CDR3 is 13 residues. The CDR3 sequence is CSVVGPSGRTQYF. DNA for the CDR3: TGCAGCGTTGTTGGTCCTAGCGGCCGGACCCAGTACTTC.

The gene calls are TRBV29-1 and TRBJ1-1, with a tentative D call TRBD1 (6 bases). CDR1 and CDR2 (germline): SQVTM, ANQGSEA. The CDR3 has 13 amino acids. V was pared by 4 bases and J by 5 bases, with 14 bases between. CDR3 in amino acids: CSVALGANTEAFF. Here the CDR3 DNA reads TGCAGCGTTGCTCTGGGGGCGAATACTGAAGCTTTCTTT.

The chain uses TRBV2 and TRBJ1-1; no firm D call. The CDR3 contains 16 residues. V was shortened by 6 bases and J by 5 bases, with 22 bases between the two germline ends. Germline CDR1 is SNHLY and CDR2 is FYNNEI. CDR3 region: CASSMNRVARETEAFF. The CDR3 coding sequence is TGTGCCAGCAGCATGAATAGAGTGGCGCGTGAAACTGAAGCTTTCTTT.

This clonotype showed up many times. This chain uses TRBV7-9 with TRBJ2-5, with D unclear. From germline, CDR1 is SEHNR and CDR2 FQNEAQ (reference sequence). This CDR3 is built from 15 residues. The ends were cut back, 5 bases at V and 1 base at J, with 14 bases in the middle. The CDR3 loop is CASSPTWQPQETQYF. CDR3 nucleotides: TGTGCCAGCAGCCCAACGTGGCAGCCCCAAGAGACCCAGTACTTC.

The V gene is TRBV19, the J gene TRBJ2-7, with D perhaps matching TRBD2 (5 bases). The germline V gene encodes CDR1 LNHDA and CDR2 SQIVND (reference sequence). CDR3 length: 14 amino acids. Trimming removed 0 bases at V and 7 bases at J, with 13 bases between. The CDR3 region is CASSIEPAAAEQYF. The CDR3 region has the DNA TGTGCCAGTAGTATAGAGCCAGCGGCCGCGGAGCAGTACTTC. The full variable domain, with the rest looked up from reference TRBV19 and TRBJ2-7, is DGGITQSPKYLFRKEGQNVTLSCEQNLNHDAMYWYRQDPGQGLRLIYYSQIVNDFQKGDIAEGYSVSREKKESFPLTVTSAQKNPTAFYLCASSIEPAAAEQYFGPGTRLTVT.

Details on this clonotype: One end of the junction does not line up with germline, which may come from a read error. V is TRBV9 and J is TRBJ1-4, with 9 bases matching TRBD1. The CDR3 extends over 15 amino acids. Germline CDR1 and CDR2: SGDLS and YYNGEE. The CDR3 DNA sequence: TGTGCCAGCAGCGCCCAGGACAGGGGTTTGGAAAAACTATTTTTT. This translates into CASSAQDRGLEKLFF.

The chain combines TRBV5-2 with TRBJ1-4; TRBD1 is taken as the D call from the table, unchecked against the DNA. TRBV5-2 is a recognized pseudogene. CDR3 length: 14 amino acids. As DNA, the CDR3 is TGTGCCAGCAATACAGGGATAGCTAATGAAAAACTGTTTTTT. Amino acid sequence: CASNTGIANEKLFF.

The chain carries TRBV7-9 and TRBJ1-6; D perhaps matches TRBD1 (6 bases). V was shortened by 4 bases and J by 8 bases, with 15 bases between the two germline ends. This CDR3 contains 15 residues. The germline V gene encodes CDR1 SEHNR and CDR2 FQNEAQ (reference sequence). DNA for the CDR3: TGTGCCAGCAGCTCGTCCCGGGACAATTATTCACCCCTCCACTTT. It is translated as CASSSSRDNYSPLHF. Drawing the rest from reference TRBV7-9 and TRBJ1-6, the complete variable domain is DTGVSQNPRHKITKRGQNVTFRCDPISEHNRLYWYRQTLGQGPEFLTYFQNEAQLEKSRLLSDRFSAERPKGSFSTLEIQRTEQGDSAMYLCASSSSRDNYSPLHFGNGTRLTVT.